Below are 15 T cell receptor beta chains sequenced from a single sample in a study of regulatory T cells in long-lasting Graves disease (dated by TCRdb to the early 2020s). The time point label corresponds to: newly diagnosed GD, antithyroid drugs for less than 3 months. RNA was extracted from PBMCs in TRIzol for both TCR sequencing and RNA sequencing. The library was built by means of multiplex PCR. The data were produced on an Illumina HiSeq 4000. TCR beta libraries were built with iRepertoire HTBI primers and Arm-PCR amplification of CDR3 regions. TCRdb reworked the public reads: Q25 trimming with fastp, MiXCR clone assembly, productive beta chains retained. Rows with a matching CDR3 protein are joined into one entry that keeps the most common DNA and genes. The sample table lists approximately 300,000 distinct CDR3 sequences, more than 15% of them with a count of one. The top ten clones comprise less than 45% of the sample.

Material: peripheral blood mononuclear cells (PBMCs), obtained at new diagnosis, from a patient treated with antithyroid drugs. The receptors shown here come from a female donor with Graves disease.

The sample holds a few counts of this clonotype. The J gene is TRBJ2-3, the V gene TRBV30; 11 bases are shared with TRBD2. The V segment lost 1 base and the J segment 3 bases; nucleotides outside the gene matches: 9. Germline V CDR1 and CDR2: GTSNPN, SVGIG (reference sequence). The CDR3 has 17 amino acids. CDR3 region: CAWSGLAGPMLTDTQYF. The CDR3 DNA reads as TGTGCCTGGAGTGGACTAGCGGGACCCATGTTGACAGATACGCAGTATTTT.

In this sample, this clonotype turned up many times. This sequence joins TRBV28 and TRBJ2-5; 9 bases match TRBD1. The V and J ends lost 4 bases and 4 bases, in that order; junction bases with no gene match: 7. The CDR3 contains 15 residues. CDR1 MDHEN and CDR2 SYDVKM come from the germline V gene. CDR3 region: CASSSPTGGVETQYF. CDR3 in DNA: TGTGCCAGCAGTTCACCTACAGGGGGCGTAGAGACCCAGTACTTC.

This clonotype came up many times. This chain links TRBV7-9 with TRBJ2-5; perhaps TRBD2 as D (5 bases). This CDR3 contains 14 residues. Trimming shortened V by 5 bases and J by 5 bases, and 15 bases separated the two germline ends. Germline-derived CDR1 and CDR2 are SEHNR and FQNEAQ (reference sequence). The CDR3 DNA reads TGTGCCAGCAGCGGACGAGGGCATGGGGAGACCCAGTACTTC. Translated: CASSGRGHGETQYF.

This clonotype has ten or more counts. The chain recombines TRBV28 with TRBJ2-5; weak D call: TRBD2 (5 bases). Per the germline V gene, CDR1 is MDHEN and CDR2 is SYDVKM. This CDR3 region has 13 residues. Trimming cost V 2 bases and J 5 bases, with 9 bases left between them. The CDR3 region is CASSLPGWETQYF. The CDR3 DNA reads TGTGCCAGCAGTTTACCGGGATGGGAGACCCAGTACTTC.

This clonotype appeared many times. The chain recombines TRBV28 with TRBJ2-1; D might be TRBD1 or TRBD2, each matching 6 bases. Trimming cost V 7 bases and J 5 bases, with 18 bases left between them. CDR1 is MDHEN and CDR2 is SYDVKM in the germline V gene. The CDR3 consists of 15 residues. The CDR3 sequence is CASTKVGGADNEQFF. DNA of the CDR3: TGTGCCAGCACCAAAGTGGGGGGCGCTGACAATGAGCAGTTCTTC.

This clonotype was detected ten times or more. The rearrangement joins TRBV6-2 or TRBV6-3 to TRBJ2-3; the D gene is possibly TRBD2 (6 bases). Germline loops: CDR1 MNHEY, CDR2 SVGEGT. Trimming shortened V by 0 bases and J by 2 bases, and 9 bases separated the two germline ends. The CDR3 is 15 residues long. The CDR3 DNA reads as TGTGCCAGCAGTTACTCGGCGGGGAACACAGATACGCAGTATTTT. Its protein product is CASSYSAGNTDTQYF.

This clonotype was found many times. This rearrangement joins TRBV28 to TRBJ2-7, with TRBD2 matching over 12 bases. The CDR3 has 15 amino acids. Germline CDR1 MDHEN, CDR2 SYDVKM. The ends lost 5 bases at V and 3 bases at J; junction bases unmatched: 5. CDR3 DNA sequence: TGTGCCAGCAGTCAGCTAGCGGGAGGGGTCTACGAGCAGTACTTC. It yields the protein CASSQLAGGVYEQYF.

This clonotype was seen ten or more times. This rearrangement joins TRBV28 to TRBJ1-5; perhaps TRBD1 as D (5 bases). CDR1 and CDR2 (germline): MDHEN, SYDVKM. Trimming took off 5 bases at V and 4 bases at J, with 15 bases between the two ends. This CDR3 region has 15 residues. CDR3 sequence reads: CASSRRAGINQPQHF. The DNA of the CDR3 is TGTGCCAGCAGTCGGAGGGCAGGGATAAATCAGCCCCAGCATTTT.

This clonotype was seen a few times. The chain couples TRBV18 to TRBJ2-3; 9 positions agree with TRBD2. The CDR3 is made up of 16 amino acids. V lost 3 bases, J lost 4 bases, and 8 bases stayed unmatched. The V gene's germline CDR1 is KGHSH and CDR2 LQKENI. For the CDR3, the DNA is TGTGCCAGCTCACCGATTAGTCTAGCGGGACCAGATACGCAGTATTTT. Translation: CASSPISLAGPDTQYF.

In its sample, this clonotype was seen many times. This chain uses TRBV20-1 with TRBJ2-7; perhaps TRBD2 as D (6 bases). CDR3 length: 13 residues. Per germline, CDR1 DFQATT and CDR2 SNEGSKA (reference sequence). V shed 4 bases and J shed 1 base, with 11 bases lying between them. CDR3 residues: CSAKASDSYEQYF. The CDR3 coding sequence is TGCAGTGCTAAGGCTAGCGATTCCTACGAGCAGTACTTC.

This clonotype was found many times. This chain connects TRBV6-1 to TRBJ2-7; the match to TRBD2 covers 7 bases. The CDR3 length is 16 residues. The V and J ends lost 0 bases and 4 bases, in that order; junction bases with no gene match: 9. Germline values: CDR1 MNHNS, CDR2 SASEGT. The CDR3 region has the DNA TGTGCCAGCAGTGAAGCTAGCGGGTCAAGCGGGTACGAGCAGTACTTC. Amino acids: CASSEASGSSGYEQYF.

This clonotype was seen ten or more times. This chain uses TRBV12-3 or TRBV12-4 with TRBJ1-2, with a tentative D call TRBD1 (5 bases). Trimming pared 6 bases from V and 1 base from J, leaving 15 bases between. CDR3 size: 15 residues. The CDR3 DNA is TGTGCCAGCAGCTCGGGACTACCCCATAACTATGGCTACACCTTC. Protein product: CASSSGLPHNYGYTF.

This clonotype has a count of ten or more. The gene calls are TRBV28 and TRBJ1-6; the match to TRBD1 covers 9 bases. The CDR3 sequence is 15 residues long. Unmatched junction bases numbered 8, after V lost 6 bases and J lost 8 bases. CDR1 is MDHEN and CDR2 is SYDVKM in the germline V gene. CDR3 nucleotide sequence: TGTGCCAGCAGCTCCTGGGACAGGGCCTATTCACCCCTCCACTTT. This translates into CASSSWDRAYSPLHF. The whole variable domain, remainder taken from reference TRBV28 and TRBJ1-6, is DVKVTQSSRYLVKRTGEKVFLECVQDMDHENMFWYRQDPGLGLRLIYFSYDVKMKEKGDIPEGYSVSREKKERFSLILESASTNQTSMYLCASSSWDRAYSPLHFGNGTRLTVT.

This clonotype was recorded at least ten times. The chain has TRBV18 and TRBJ2-1, with D possibly being TRBD2 (5 bases). Trimming removed 6 bases from V and 0 bases from J, with 9 bases in between. The CDR3 sequence is 14 residues long. Germline assignment: CDR1 KGHSH and CDR2 LQKENI. The CDR3 loop reads CASSWRSSYNEQFF. For the CDR3, the DNA is TGTGCCAGCTCGTGGAGGAGCTCCTACAATGAGCAGTTCTTC.

The rearrangement links TRBV28 to TRBJ2-7; possibly TRBD2 for D (5 bases). Germline V gene lookup returns CDR1 MDHEN and CDR2 SYDVKM. Deletions cut 3 bases from V and 3 bases from J, with 6 bases between. The CDR3 consists of 12 residues. The CDR3 is CASSFAGYEQYF. The CDR3 bases are TGTGCCAGCAGTTTTGCGGGCTACGAGCAGTACTTC.